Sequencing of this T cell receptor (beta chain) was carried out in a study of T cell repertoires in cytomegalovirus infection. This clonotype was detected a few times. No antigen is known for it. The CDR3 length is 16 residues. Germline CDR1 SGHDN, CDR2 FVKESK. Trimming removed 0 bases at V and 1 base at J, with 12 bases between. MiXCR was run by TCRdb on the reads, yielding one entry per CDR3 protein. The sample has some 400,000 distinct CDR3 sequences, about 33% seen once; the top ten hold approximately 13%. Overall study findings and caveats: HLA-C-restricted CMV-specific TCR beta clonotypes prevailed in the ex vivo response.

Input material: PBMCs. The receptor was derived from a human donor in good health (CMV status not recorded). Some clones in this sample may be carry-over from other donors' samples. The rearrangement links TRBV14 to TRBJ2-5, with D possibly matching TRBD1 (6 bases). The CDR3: CASSQERTATQETQYF. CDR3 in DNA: TGTGCCAGCAGCCAAGAGAGGACAGCCACCCAAGAGACCCAGTACTTC.